This TCR beta chain was recorded in a study of cytomegalovirus exposure and HLA in healthy donors. Findings and limits, study-wide: Generally TCR sequences proved uncommon, though certain public TCRs appeared in numerous donors. Further analysis, carried out later, found HLA-associated TCR beta chains more clonally expanded than equally common other chains.

Vbeta (60) and Jbeta (13) primers were used in the PCR. Using immunoSEQ multiplex PCR, the repertoire was profiled, and TCRdb retains in-frame clones only, with some absent. The table lists fewer than 250,000 clones, about 85% of them singletons, with approximately 1.1% in the top ten. Donors were nominally healthy when sampled, though unrecorded immune exposures were likely. V lost 6 bases and J lost 7; bases outside the gene matches: 15. The CDR3 is 15 residues long. Germline CDR1 is MDHEN and CDR2 is SYDVKM. Regarding this clone: No antigen is known for it.

This receptor was identified in a boy younger than 10 in good health and CMV-seronegative. The chain couples TRBV28 to TRBJ2-7; 7 bases fit TRBD2. Input material: PBMCs. The CDR3 protein is CASSHLAGAVGEQYF. The CDR3 coding sequence is TGTGCCAGCAGCCATCTGGCGGGAGCCGTCGGAGAGCAGTACTTC.